This T cell receptor beta chain is from a study of cytomegalovirus exposure and HLA in healthy donors. PCR involved 60 Vbeta and 13 Jbeta primers. The data were produced by immunoSEQ multiplex PCR, yet TCRdb's version contains in-frame clones alone and is incomplete. The sample carries under 200,000 clones, around 80% recorded once. This TCR came from a woman aged 35 to 49 in good health and CMV-seropositive. Material: PBMCs.

The DNA for the CDR3 is TGTGCCTGGGACAGTCAATTCTACGAGCAGTACTTC. This encodes CAWDSQFYEQYF. The chain has TRBV30 and TRBJ2-7; a possible D gene is TRBD1 (5 bases). In germline, CDR1 is GTSNPN, CDR2 SVGIG (reference sequence). CDR3 length: 12 amino acids. V was clipped by 5 bases and J by 3 bases, with 11 bases between them.